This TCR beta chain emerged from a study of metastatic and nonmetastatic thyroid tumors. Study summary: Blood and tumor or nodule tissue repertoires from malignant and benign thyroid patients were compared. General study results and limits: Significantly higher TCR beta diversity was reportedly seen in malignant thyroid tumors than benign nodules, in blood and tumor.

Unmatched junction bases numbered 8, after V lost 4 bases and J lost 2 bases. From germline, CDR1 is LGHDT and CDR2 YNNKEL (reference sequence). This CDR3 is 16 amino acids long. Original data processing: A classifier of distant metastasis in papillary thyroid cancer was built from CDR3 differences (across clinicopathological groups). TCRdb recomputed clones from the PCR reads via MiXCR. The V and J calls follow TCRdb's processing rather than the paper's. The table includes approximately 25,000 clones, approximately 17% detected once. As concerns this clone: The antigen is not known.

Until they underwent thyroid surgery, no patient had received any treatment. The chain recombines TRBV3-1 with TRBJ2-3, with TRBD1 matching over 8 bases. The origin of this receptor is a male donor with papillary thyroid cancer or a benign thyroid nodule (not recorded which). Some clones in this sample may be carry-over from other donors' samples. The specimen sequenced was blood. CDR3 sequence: CASSLPGQGDTDTQYF. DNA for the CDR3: TGTGCCAGCAGCCTACCAGGACAGGGCGACACAGATACGCAGTATTTT.